Following are 10 T cell receptor beta chains from one sample sequenced in a study of OX40 agonist ivuxolimab in advanced cancers. This table comes from immunoSEQ multiplex PCR, and its TCRdb copy is limited to in-frame clones, with some not included. The table has fewer than 140,000 clones, less than 95% seen once. The starting material was CD4+ or CD8+ T cells sorted from blood, obtained in a trial of the OX40 agonist ivuxolimab. Every receptor here comes from an adult with an advanced solid tumor such as melanoma, head and neck, liver or kidney cancer.

V gene TRBV18 combines with J gene TRBJ2-2; 7 positions match TRBD1. V lost 5 bases and J lost 5; bases outside the gene matches: 2. The germline CDR1 and CDR2 sequences are KGHSH and LQKENI. This CDR3 spans 13 amino acids. The CDR3 coding sequence is TGTGCCAGCTCATCACAGGGGACCGGGGAGCTGTTTTTT. Translation: CASSSQGTGELFF. The full variable domain, rest sourced from reference TRBV18 and TRBJ2-2, is NAGVMQNPRHLVRRRGQEARLRCSPMKGHSHVYWYRQLPEEGLKFMVYLQKENIIDESGMPKERFSAEFPKEGPSILRIQQVVRGDSAAYFCASSSQGTGELFFGEGSRLTVL.

The chain carries TRBV9 and TRBJ2-2; D may be TRBD1 (6 bases). V was cut by 1 base and J by 4 bases, with 11 bases left in between. Germline loops: CDR1 SGDLS, CDR2 YYNGEE. The CDR3 has 15 residues. CDR3 coding DNA: TGTGCCAGCAGCGTAAGGCAGGGGAGCACCGGGGAGCTGTTTTTT. Protein sequence: CASSVRQGSTGELFF.

This chain connects TRBV7-9 to TRBJ2-7, with a possible D match to TRBD1 (5 bases). Germline V gene sequence: CDR1 SEHNR, CDR2 FQNEAQ (reference sequence). The CDR3 extends over 12 amino acids. V lost 1 base, J lost 9 bases, and 10 bases lay in between. Written as DNA, the CDR3 is TGTGCCAGCAGCTTAGTTGCCCAGGGGCAGTACTTC. The encoded protein is CASSLVAQGQYF.

The gene calls are TRBV19 and TRBJ2-5; weak D call: TRBD1 (5 bases). The ends were cut back, 4 bases at V and 1 base at J, with 7 bases in the middle. CDR1 and CDR2 (germline): LNHDA, SQIVND (reference sequence). The CDR3 runs 13 residues. The CDR3 nucleotides are TGTGCCAGTAGTACAGGGTCCCAAGAGACCCAGTACTTC. It is translated as CASSTGSQETQYF.

The chain employs TRBV30 and TRBJ2-2; tentatively, D is TRBD2 (6 bases). Trimming removed 1 base from V and 7 bases from J, with 13 bases in between. Germline V gene sequence: CDR1 GTSNPN, CDR2 SVGIG (reference sequence). CDR3 size: 14 residues. Written as DNA, the CDR3 is TGTGCCTGGAGTGACGGGCGGGGAGGCGGGGAGCTGTTTTTT. Its translation: CAWSDGRGGGELFF.

The V and J genes are TRBV7-2 and TRBJ2-1, with D perhaps TRBD1 or TRBD2 (5 bases each). Trimming took off 1 base at V and 7 bases at J, with 11 bases between the two ends. Germline assignment: CDR1 SGHTA and CDR2 FQGNSA. This CDR3 has 14 amino acids. CDR3 nucleotide sequence: TGTGCCAGCAGCTTAGTGGGGGATGGGAATGAGCAGTTCTTC. Translation gives CASSLVGDGNEQFF.

The chain is built from TRBV19 and TRBJ1-2, with D perhaps TRBD1 (5 bases). Trimming took off 11 bases at V and 2 bases at J, with 12 bases between the two ends. The CDR3 contains 12 residues. The V gene's germline CDR1 is LNHDA and CDR2 SQIVND (reference sequence). CDR3 sequence: CASQTANYGYTF. For the CDR3, the DNA is TGTGCCTCTCAGACAGCAAACTATGGCTACACCTTC.

The J gene is TRBJ1-1, the V gene TRBV2; 9 bases are a match to TRBD1. V lost 8 bases to trimming and J lost 1 base; unmatched junction nucleotides: 2. The CDR3 runs 13 residues. Germline CDR1 SNHLY, CDR2 FYNNEI. As DNA, the CDR3 is TGTGCCAGCGGGACAGGGCCGAACACTGAAGCTTTCTTT. Its translation: CASGTGPNTEAFF.

The chain has TRBV2 and TRBJ2-5, with TRBD1 matching 7 bases. This CDR3 contains 15 residues. J was trimmed by 5 bases and V by 4 bases; bases with no gene match: 10. Germline CDR1 is SNHLY and CDR2 is FYNNEI. The CDR3: CASSAGGVRDETQYF. The CDR3 DNA follows: TGTGCCAGCAGTGCAGGGGGTGTAAGGGACGAGACCCAGTACTTC.

The chain carries TRBV7-8 and TRBJ1-1, with D unresolved. V was pared by 1 base and J by 11 bases, with 11 bases between. Germline-derived CDR1 and CDR2 are SGHVS and FQNEAQ. The CDR3 runs to 12 residues. The CDR3 DNA follows: TGTGCCAGCAGCTTAGGGGATCTAAGTGCTTTCTTT. This encodes CASSLGDLSAFF.